This T cell receptor beta chain stems from a study of tumor-infiltrating lymphocytes in primary liver carcinoma. The wider study: Staging of the tumors gave T1-T3 N0M0, with widths of about 4.2 to 11 cm.

The study, taken as a whole, reports: Only around 7.5-24% of top clones occurred in all five tumor regions. Pairs of tumor regions overlapped more than tumor-adjacent and tumor-blood pairs did. It was in tumors, not blood, that the top-250-clone fraction was significantly higher (p = 0.039).

The CDR3 runs to 16 residues. V shed 6 bases, J shed 8 bases, and the junction held 16 bases outside the gene matches. Germline V lookup: CDR1 SGHAT, CDR2 FQNNGV. The source material, roughly 18-30 mg of unsorted bulk tissue, was used to co-extract RNA and DNA. TCR beta cDNA was made from 400 to 500 ng total RNA with a constant-region primer. Each TCR beta library was derived from three nested multiplex PCR rounds that employed slightly modified ARM-PCR. The first two PCR rounds used TRBV1-TRBV30 primers with a Cbeta primer, roughly 10 cycles each. TCRdb reprocessed the multiplex PCR reads via MiXCR and lists one record per CDR3 protein. Here the sample spans 45,000 to 55,000 distinct CDR3 sequences, about three quarters being singletons. Details on this clonotype: Its cognate antigen is unknown.

J is TRBJ2-1 and V is TRBV11-2, with 7 bases identical to TRBD2. Sequencing input: liver tumor tissue from sampling region 2. Subset described: tumor region T2, inferior pole. The receptor's source is a man aged 40-50 years with primary liver carcinoma and hepatitis B virus infection. As DNA, the CDR3 is TGTGCCAGCAGTTCGCGTCCCAGCGGGATGATCTATGAGCAGTTCTTC. Translating it yields CASSSRPSGMIYEQFF.